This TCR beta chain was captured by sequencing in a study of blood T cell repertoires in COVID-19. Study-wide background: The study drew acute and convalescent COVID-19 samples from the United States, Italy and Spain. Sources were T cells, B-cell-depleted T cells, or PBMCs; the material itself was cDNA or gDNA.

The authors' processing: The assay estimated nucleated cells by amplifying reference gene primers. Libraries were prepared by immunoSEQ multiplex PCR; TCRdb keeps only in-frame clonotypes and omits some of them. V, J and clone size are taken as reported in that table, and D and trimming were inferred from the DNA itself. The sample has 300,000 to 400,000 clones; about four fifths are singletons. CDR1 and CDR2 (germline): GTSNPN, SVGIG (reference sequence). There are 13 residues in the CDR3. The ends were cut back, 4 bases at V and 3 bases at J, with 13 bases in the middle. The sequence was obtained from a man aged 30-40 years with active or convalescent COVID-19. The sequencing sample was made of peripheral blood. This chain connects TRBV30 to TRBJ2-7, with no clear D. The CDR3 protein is CAWTTVGLYEQYF. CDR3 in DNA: TGTGCCTGGACCACCGTCGGTCTCTACGAGCAGTACTTC.